This T cell receptor (beta chain) was obtained from a study of OX40 agonist ivuxolimab in advanced cancers. Study details: Each patient was given ivuxolimab into a vein every 2 weeks, at 0.01 to 10 mg/kg.

Study findings and constraints: Average numbers of expanded clones were greater in CD8+ T cells than in CD4+.

Repertoires were generated with immunoSEQ multiplex PCR, while TCRdb's copy carries only in-frame clones and drops some. Of 60,000 to 80,000 clones in the sample, 86% were seen once. Sampling times: baseline, cycle 4 day 1, cycle 7 day 1. Comment on this clone: No antigen is known for it.

This TCR was recovered from an adult with an advanced solid tumor such as melanoma, head and neck, liver or kidney cancer. This specimen consisted of CD4+ or CD8+ T cells sorted from blood, obtained in a trial of the OX40 agonist ivuxolimab.

In nucleotides, the CDR3 is TGTGCCAGCAGCCAACCGGGGTACTATGGCTACACCTTC. It translates to CASSQPGYYGYTF. This chain links TRBV6-1 with TRBJ1-2, with D uncertain. The V and J ends lost 6 bases and 3 bases respectively, with 11 bases between them. The germline CDR1 and CDR2 sequences are MNHNS and SASEGT. This CDR3 has 13 amino acids.